The text below deals with one TCR beta chain. The sample is drawn from a study of tumor-infiltrating lymphocytes in primary liver carcinoma. Unsorted whole blood yielded the blood RNA, and germline DNA was also extracted. With V trimmed by 2 bases and J by 9 bases, 7 bases remained unmatched. Germline V lookup: CDR1 SGHTA, CDR2 FQGTGA. This CDR3 contains 14 residues. The researchers produced TCR beta cDNA from around 0.5 ug total RNA with a constant-region primer. Slightly modified ARM-PCR with three nested multiplex PCR rounds yielded TCR beta libraries. Rounds one and two of PCR, each of 10 cycles, were primed with TRBV1-TRBV30 forward primers and a C-beta reverse primer. TCRdb recomputed calls from the multiplex PCR reads with MiXCR, one row per CDR3 protein. The repertoire includes 330,000 or so distinct CDR3 sequences, approximately 64% of them detected once, and about 6.1% sits in the top ten.

The sequence was obtained from a man aged 35 to 55 with primary liver carcinoma and hepatitis B virus infection. The sample consisted of peripheral blood. V gene TRBV7-3 combines with J gene TRBJ2-1; TRBD2 agrees at 7 bases. CDR3 in DNA: TGTGCCAGCAGCTTACTTGGCGGGAGCAGTGAGCAGTTCTTC. Its protein is CASSLLGGSSEQFF.